This T cell receptor (beta chain) was recorded in a study of blood T cell repertoires in COVID-19. On the study more broadly: From the United States, Italy and Spain came samples of acute and convalescent COVID-19.

TCRdb's copy holds only in-frame clones and misses some; the assay was immunoSEQ multiplex PCR. The sample consists of 360,000 or so clones, roughly 89% of them appearing once. V gave up 5 bases and J gave up 4 bases; unmatched junction bases: 9. The CDR3 contains 15 residues. Germline lookup yields CDR1 SEHNR and CDR2 FQNEAQ (reference sequence). The rearrangement joins TRBV7-9 to TRBJ1-2; 8 nucleotides line up with TRBD1. The sequence derives from a young man with active or convalescent COVID-19. Material: peripheral blood. CDR3: CASSPGTGSSYGYTF. The CDR3, as DNA: TGTGCCAGCAGCCCAGGGACAGGCTCGTCCTATGGCTACACCTTC. Full variable domain (remainder filled in from reference TRBV7-9 and TRBJ1-2): DTGVSQNPRHKITKRGQNVTFRCDPISEHNRLYWYRQTLGQGPEFLTYFQNEAQLEKSRLLSDRFSAERPKGSFSTLEIQRTEQGDSAMYLCASSPGTGSSYGYTFGSGTRLTVV.